This TCR beta chain was sequenced during a study of blood T cells in healthy people across ages. Overall study context: With template switching, about one barcoded beta molecule was captured per two T cells. Whole-study findings and limits: Long-lived and aged donors differed, with more naive CD4+ cells and higher diversity in the long-lived.

This clonotype showed up just a few times. What it binds is unknown. V was cut by 0 bases and J by 6 bases, with 12 bases left in between. The CDR3 is 15 residues long. The germline V gene has CDR1 LNHNV and CDR2 YYDKDF (reference sequence). A J-beta primer mix and a sample-barcoded 5' primer were used in a second PCR of about 7 to 12 cycles. TCRdb re-called the 5' RACE reads with MiXCR, one entry per CDR3 protein. The sample lists 1,500,000 or so distinct CDR3 sequences; approximately 59% were seen once. The V call is TRBV15, the J call TRBJ2-1; no clear D gene. The source material was blood. The clonotype comes from a man aged 18-30 years in good health. The chain's CDR3 is CATSRDLVALNEQFF. The CDR3 bases are TGTGCCACCAGCAGAGATCTAGTAGCCCTCAATGAGCAGTTCTTC. Full variable domain (outside the CDR3, taken from reference TRBV15 and TRBJ2-1): DAMVIQNPRYQVTQFGKPVTLSCSQTLNHNVMYWYQQKSSQAPKLLFHYYDKDFNNEADTPDNFQSRRPNTSFCFLDIRSPGLGDTAMYLCATSRDLVALNEQFFGPGTRLTVL.